This TCR beta chain is from a study of identifying expanded T cells in peripheral blood. TCRdb's copy holds only in-frame clones and misses some; the assay was immunoSEQ multiplex PCR. This sample yields around 100,000 clones, of which around 89% are seen a single time; less than 20% belongs to the top ten. The CDR3 covers 14 residues. CDR1 and CDR2 (germline): SGHVS, FQNEAQ. The V segment lost 3 bases and the J segment 1 base; nucleotides outside the gene matches: 1. The rearrangement uses TRBV7-8 and TRBJ1-1; TRBD1 matches 8 bases. Sequenced material: blood. The receptor was derived from a person aged 18 to 75 in good health. The CDR3 DNA reads TGTGCCAGCAGCTTCGGACAGGGGAACACTGAAGCTTTCTTT. This gives the protein CASSFGQGNTEAFF.